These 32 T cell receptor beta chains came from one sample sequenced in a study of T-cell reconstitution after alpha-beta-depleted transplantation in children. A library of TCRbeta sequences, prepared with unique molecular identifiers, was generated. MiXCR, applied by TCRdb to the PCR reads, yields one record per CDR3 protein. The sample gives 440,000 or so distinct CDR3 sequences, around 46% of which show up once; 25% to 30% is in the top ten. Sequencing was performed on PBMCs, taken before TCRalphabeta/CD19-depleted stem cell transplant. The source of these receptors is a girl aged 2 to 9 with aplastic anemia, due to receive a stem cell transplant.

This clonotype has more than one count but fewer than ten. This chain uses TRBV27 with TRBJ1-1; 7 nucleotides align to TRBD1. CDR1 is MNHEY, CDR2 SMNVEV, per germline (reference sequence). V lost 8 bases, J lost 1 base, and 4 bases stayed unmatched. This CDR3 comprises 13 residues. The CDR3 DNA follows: TGTGCCAGCCAAGGACAGGCGAACACTGAAGCTTTCTTT. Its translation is CASQGQANTEAFF.

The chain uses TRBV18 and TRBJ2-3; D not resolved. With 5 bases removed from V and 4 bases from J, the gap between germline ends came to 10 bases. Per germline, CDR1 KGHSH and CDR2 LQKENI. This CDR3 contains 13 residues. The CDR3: CASSESPADTQYF. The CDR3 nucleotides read TGTGCCAGCTCAGAATCCCCAGCAGATACGCAGTATTTT.

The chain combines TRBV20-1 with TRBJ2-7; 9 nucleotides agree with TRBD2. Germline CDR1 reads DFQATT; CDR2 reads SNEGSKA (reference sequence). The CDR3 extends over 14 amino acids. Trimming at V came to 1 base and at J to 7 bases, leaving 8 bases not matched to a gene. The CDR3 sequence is CSARAREGLWEQYF. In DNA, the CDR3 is TGCAGTGCTAGAGCGCGGGAGGGCCTGTGGGAGCAGTACTTC.

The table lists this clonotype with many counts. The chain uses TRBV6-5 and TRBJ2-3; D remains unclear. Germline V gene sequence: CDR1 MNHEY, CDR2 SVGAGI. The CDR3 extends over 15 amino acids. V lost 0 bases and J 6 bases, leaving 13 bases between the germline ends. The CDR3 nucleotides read TGTGCCAGCAGTTACTCGATTCTAGGCCCCGATACGCAGTATTTT. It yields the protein CASSYSILGPDTQYF.

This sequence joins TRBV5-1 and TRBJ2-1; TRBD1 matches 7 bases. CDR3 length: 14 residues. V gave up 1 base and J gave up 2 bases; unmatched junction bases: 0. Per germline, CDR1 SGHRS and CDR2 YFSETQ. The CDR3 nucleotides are TGCGCCAGCAGCTTGACAGGGGCCTACAATGAGCAGTTCTTC. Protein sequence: CASSLTGAYNEQFF.

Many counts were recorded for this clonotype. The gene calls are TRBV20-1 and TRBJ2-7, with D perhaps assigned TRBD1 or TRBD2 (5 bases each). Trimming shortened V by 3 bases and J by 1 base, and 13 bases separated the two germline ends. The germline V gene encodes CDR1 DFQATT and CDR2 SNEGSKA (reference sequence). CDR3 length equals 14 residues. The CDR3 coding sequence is TGCAGTGCTAGCCGGGACGGTGTTTCCTACGAGCAGTACTTC. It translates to CSASRDGVSYEQYF.

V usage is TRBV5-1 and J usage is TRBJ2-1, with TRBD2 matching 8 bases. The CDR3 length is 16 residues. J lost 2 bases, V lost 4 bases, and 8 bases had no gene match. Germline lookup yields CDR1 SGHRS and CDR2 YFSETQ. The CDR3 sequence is CASSGGGGGTYNEQFF. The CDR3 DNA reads TGCGCCAGCAGCGGGGGTGGCGGGGGGACCTACAATGAGCAGTTCTTC.

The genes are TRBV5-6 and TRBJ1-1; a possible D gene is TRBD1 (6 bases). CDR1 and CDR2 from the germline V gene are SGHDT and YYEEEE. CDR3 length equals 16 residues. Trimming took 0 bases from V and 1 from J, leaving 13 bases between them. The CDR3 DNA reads TGTGCCAGCAGCTTGGCCACAGGGTGGAAGAACACTGAAGCTTTCTTT. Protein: CASSLATGWKNTEAFF.

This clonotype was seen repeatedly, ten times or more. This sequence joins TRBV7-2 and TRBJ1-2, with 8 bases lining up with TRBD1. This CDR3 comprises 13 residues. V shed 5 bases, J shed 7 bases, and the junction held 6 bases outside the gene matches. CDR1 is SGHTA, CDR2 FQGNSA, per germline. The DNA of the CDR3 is TGTGCCAGCAGCCAAGACAGGGGCATTGGCTACACCTTC. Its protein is CASSQDRGIGYTF. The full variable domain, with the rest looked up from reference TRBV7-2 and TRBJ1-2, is GAGVSQSPSNKVTEKGKDVELRCDPISGHTALYWYRQSLGQGLEFLIYFQGNSAPDKSGLPSDRFSAERTGGSVSTLTIQRTQQEDSAVYLCASSQDRGIGYTFGSGTRLTVV.

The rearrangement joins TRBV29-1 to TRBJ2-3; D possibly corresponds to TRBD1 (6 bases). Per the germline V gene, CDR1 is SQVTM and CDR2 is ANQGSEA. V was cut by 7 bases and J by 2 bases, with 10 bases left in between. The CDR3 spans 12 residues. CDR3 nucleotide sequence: TGCAGCGCGCGGACAGCCACAGATACGCAGTATTTT. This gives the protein CSARTATDTQYF.

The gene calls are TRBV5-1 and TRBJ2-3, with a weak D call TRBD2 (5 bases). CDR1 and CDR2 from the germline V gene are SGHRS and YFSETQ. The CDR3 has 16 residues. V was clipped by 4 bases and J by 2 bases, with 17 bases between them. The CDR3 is CASSEGRIPATDTQYF. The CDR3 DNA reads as TGCGCCAGCAGCGAGGGCCGCATTCCGGCCACAGATACGCAGTATTTT.

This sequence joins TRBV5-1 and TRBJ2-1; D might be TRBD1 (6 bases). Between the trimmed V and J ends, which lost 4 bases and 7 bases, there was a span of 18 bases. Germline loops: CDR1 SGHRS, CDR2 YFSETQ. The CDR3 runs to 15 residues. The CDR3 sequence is CASSPEGATGNEQFF. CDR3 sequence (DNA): TGCGCCAGCAGCCCTGAGGGCGCAACAGGGAATGAGCAGTTCTTC.

CDR3 residues: CASSPHTGELFF. The CDR3 coding sequence is TGTGCCAGCAGCCCGCACACCGGGGAGCTGTTTTTT. This chain connects TRBV7-3 to TRBJ2-2; D uncertain. CDR3 length: 12 amino acids. V was shortened by 5 bases and J by 3 bases, with 4 bases between the two germline ends. The germline V gene has CDR1 SGHTA and CDR2 FQGTGA. Full variable domain (outside the CDR3, taken from reference TRBV7-3 and TRBJ2-2): GAGVSQTPSNKVTEKGKYVELRCDPISGHTALYWYRQSLGQGPEFLIYFQGTGAADDSGLPNDRFFAVRPEGSVSTLKIQRTERGDSAVYLCASSPHTGELFFGEGSRLTVL.

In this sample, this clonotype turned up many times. The DNA of the CDR3 is TGCAGTGCTAGAGAGTTACAGGGGGGAAATCAGCCCCAGCATTTT. This sequence encodes CSARELQGGNQPQHF. This sequence joins TRBV20-1 and TRBJ1-5; 8 bases line up with TRBD1. The J segment lost 4 bases and the V segment lost 0 bases, leaving 5 bases of the junction unmatched. CDR3 length equals 15 residues. Germline assignment: CDR1 DFQATT and CDR2 SNEGSKA (reference sequence).

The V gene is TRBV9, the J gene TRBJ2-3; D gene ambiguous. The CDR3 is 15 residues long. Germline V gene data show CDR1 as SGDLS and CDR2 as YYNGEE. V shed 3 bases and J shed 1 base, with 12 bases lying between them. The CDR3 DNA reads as TGTGCCAGCAGCGCGTCTACCAGAGGCACAGATACGCAGTATTTT. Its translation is CASSASTRGTDTQYF. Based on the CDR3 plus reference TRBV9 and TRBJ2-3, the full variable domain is DSGVTQTPKHLITATGQRVTLRCSPRSGDLSVYWYQQSLDQGLQFLIQYYNGEERAKGNILERFSAQQFPDLHSELNLSSLELGDSALYFCASSASTRGTDTQYFGPGTRLTVL.

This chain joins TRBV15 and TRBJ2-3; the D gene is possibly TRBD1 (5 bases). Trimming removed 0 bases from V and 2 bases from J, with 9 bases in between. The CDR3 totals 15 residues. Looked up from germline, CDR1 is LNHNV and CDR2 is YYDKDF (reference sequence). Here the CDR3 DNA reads TGTGCCACCAGCAGAGACAGGGTTACCACAGATACGCAGTATTTT. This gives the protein CATSRDRVTTDTQYF.

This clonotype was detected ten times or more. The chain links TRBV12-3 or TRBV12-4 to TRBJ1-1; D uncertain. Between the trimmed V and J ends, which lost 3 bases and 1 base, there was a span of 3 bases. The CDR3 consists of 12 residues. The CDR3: CASSFGNTEAFF. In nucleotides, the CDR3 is TGTGCCAGCAGTTTTGGGAACACTGAAGCTTTCTTT.

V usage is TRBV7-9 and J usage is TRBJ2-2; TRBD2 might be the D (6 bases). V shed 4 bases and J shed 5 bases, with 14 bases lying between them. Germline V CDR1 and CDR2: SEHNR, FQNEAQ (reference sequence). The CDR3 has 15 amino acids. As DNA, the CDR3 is TGTGCCAGCAGCTCAGCGGGCAGAGCTACCGGGGAGCTGTTTTTT. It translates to CASSSAGRATGELFF.

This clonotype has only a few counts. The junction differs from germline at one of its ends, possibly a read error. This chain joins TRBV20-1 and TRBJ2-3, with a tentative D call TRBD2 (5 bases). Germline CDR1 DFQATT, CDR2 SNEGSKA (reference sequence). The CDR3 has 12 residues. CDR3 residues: CSANGGPGKRDF. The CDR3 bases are TGCAGTGCTAATGGCGGCCCCGGGAAGAGAGATTTT.

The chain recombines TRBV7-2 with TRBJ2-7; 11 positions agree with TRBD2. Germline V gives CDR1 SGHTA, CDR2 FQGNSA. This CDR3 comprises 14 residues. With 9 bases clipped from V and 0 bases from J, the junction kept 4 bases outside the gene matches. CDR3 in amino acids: CASSSGGSSYEQYF. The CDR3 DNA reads TGTGCCAGTTCTAGCGGGGGGAGCTCCTACGAGCAGTACTTC.

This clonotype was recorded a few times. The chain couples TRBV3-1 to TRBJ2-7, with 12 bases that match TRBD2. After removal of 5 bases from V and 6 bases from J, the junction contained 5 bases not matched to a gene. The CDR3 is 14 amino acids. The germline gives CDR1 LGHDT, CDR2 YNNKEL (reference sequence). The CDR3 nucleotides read TGTGCCAGCAGCGAGACTAGCGGGAGTACCGAGCAGTACTTC. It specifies CASSETSGSTEQYF.

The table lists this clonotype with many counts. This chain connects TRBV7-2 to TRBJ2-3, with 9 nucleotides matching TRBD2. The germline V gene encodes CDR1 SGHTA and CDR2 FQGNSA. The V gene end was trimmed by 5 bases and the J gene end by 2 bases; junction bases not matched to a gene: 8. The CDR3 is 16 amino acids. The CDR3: CASSATSGAPTDTQYF. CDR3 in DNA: TGTGCCAGCAGCGCGACTAGCGGAGCCCCCACAGATACGCAGTATTTT. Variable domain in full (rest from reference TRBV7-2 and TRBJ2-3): GAGVSQSPSNKVTEKGKDVELRCDPISGHTALYWYRQSLGQGLEFLIYFQGNSAPDKSGLPSDRFSAERTGGSVSTLTIQRTQQEDSAVYLCASSATSGAPTDTQYFGPGTRLTVL.

The CDR3 bases are TGTGCCAGCAGCCTGAGGGGGACAGGGGGGTCTGGGGCCAACGTCCTGACTTTC. Translation: CASSLRGTGGSGANVLTF. The chain has TRBV12-3 or TRBV12-4 and TRBJ2-6; 11 bases match TRBD1. This CDR3 contains 18 residues. V was clipped by 6 bases and J by 1 base; unmatched bases: 8.

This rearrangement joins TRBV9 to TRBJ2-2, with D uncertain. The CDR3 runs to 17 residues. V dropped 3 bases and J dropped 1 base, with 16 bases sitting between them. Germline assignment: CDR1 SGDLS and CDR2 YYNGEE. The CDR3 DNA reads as TGTGCCAGCAGCGCGCCTGTAAAGACCCTGAACACCGGGGAGCTGTTTTTT. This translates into CASSAPVKTLNTGELFF.

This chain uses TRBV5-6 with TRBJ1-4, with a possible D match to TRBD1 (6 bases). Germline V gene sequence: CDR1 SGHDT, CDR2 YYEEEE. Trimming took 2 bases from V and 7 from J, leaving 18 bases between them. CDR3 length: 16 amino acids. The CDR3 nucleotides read TGTGCCAGCAGCTTTCATCCCAGGGGCGCTGGTGAAAAACTGTTTTTT. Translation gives CASSFHPRGAGEKLFF.

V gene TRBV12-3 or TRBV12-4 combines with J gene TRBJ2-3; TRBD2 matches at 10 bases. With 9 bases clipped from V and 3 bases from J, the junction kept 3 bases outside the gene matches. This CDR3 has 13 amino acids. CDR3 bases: TGTGCCAGTATAGCGGGAGGAACAGATACGCAGTATTTT. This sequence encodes CASIAGGTDTQYF.

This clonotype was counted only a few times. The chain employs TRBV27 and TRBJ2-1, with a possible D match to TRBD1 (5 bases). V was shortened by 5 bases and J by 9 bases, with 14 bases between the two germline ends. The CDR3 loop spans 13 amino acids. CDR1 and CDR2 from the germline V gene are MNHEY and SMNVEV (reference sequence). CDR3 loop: CASSKGLGVEQFF. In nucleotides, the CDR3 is TGTGCCAGCAGTAAGGGGCTAGGAGTTGAGCAGTTCTTC.

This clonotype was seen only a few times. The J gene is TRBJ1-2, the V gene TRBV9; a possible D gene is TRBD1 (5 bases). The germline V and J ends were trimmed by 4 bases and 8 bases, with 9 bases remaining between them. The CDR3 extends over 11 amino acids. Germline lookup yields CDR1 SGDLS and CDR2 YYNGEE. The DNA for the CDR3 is TGTGCCAGCAGCACCGAGGGGGGCTACACCTTC. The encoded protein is CASSTEGGYTF.

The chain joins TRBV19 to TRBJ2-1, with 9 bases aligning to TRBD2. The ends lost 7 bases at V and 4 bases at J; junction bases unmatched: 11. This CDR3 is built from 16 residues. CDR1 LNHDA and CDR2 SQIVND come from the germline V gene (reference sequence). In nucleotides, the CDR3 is TGTGCCAGTAATAAAGGGGGACTAGCTGCGTACAATGAGCAGTTCTTC. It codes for CASNKGGLAAYNEQFF.

The CDR3 DNA reads as TGTGCCAGCAGCTTGGCGGGAGTATTGGCCGGGGAGCTGTTTTTT. Translating gives CASSLAGVLAGELFF. This chain uses TRBV5-6 with TRBJ2-2; maybe TRBD2 (6 bases). In germline, CDR1 is SGHDT, CDR2 YYEEEE. The CDR3 has 15 residues. The ends were cut back, 0 bases at V and 6 bases at J, with 12 bases in the middle.

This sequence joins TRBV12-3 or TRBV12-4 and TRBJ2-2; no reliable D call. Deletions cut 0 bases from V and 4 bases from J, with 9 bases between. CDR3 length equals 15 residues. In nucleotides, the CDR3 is TGTGCCAGCAGTTTAGCGCCACGGAGCACCGGGGAGCTGTTTTTT. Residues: CASSLAPRSTGELFF.

The CDR3 loop reads CASSTSIQETQYF. The CDR3 region has the DNA TGTGCCAGCTCAACAAGCATCCAAGAGACCCAGTACTTC. The chain links TRBV18 to TRBJ2-5; D unclear. The V end lost 5 bases, the J end lost 1 base, and 8 bases lay between the germline ends. The germline gives CDR1 KGHSH, CDR2 LQKENI. CDR3 length: 13 residues.